The 6 T cell receptor beta chains in this list originate from one sample, sequenced in a study of T cells after yellow fever vaccination (dated by TCRdb to about 2019). The sample's treatment or condition, from its label and the paper: live attenuated yellow fever vaccine strain. Libraries were constructed by 5' RACE. Instrument on record: Illumina HiSeq 2500. TCRdb redid the processing of the public reads, applying fastp at Q25 and MiXCR, and retained in-frame beta chains. Identical CDR3 proteins give one entry, which carries the most common genes and DNA. Recorded for this sample are 500,000 to 650,000 distinct CDR3 sequences; approximately 13% of them occurred a single time. Under 15% of the sample is held by the ten biggest clonotypes. The specimen was PBMCs, collected on the day of the yellow fever booster vaccination. The receptor source for this set is a man aged 30 to 39 who received the YFV17D yellow fever vaccine.

This clonotype has a handful of counts. The V and J genes are TRBV7-2 and TRBJ2-5, with TRBD2 matching over 9 bases. Germline CDR1 and CDR2: SGHTA and FQGNSA. This CDR3 spans 15 amino acids. Germline trimming cut 1 base from V and 4 bases from J; bases unmatched to any gene: 4. CDR3 loop: CASSLGGRGVETQYF. CDR3 nucleotide sequence: TGTGCCAGCAGCTTAGGCGGGAGGGGGGTAGAGACCCAGTACTTC.

This clonotype was seen only a few times. J is TRBJ2-3 and V is TRBV5-4; D gene ambiguous. Looked up from germline, CDR1 is SGHNT and CDR2 is YYREEE (reference sequence). Trimming removed 3 bases from V and 5 bases from J, with 7 bases in between. The CDR3 extends over 12 amino acids. The DNA of the CDR3 is TGTGCCAGCAGCTCAGATGGAGATACGCAGTATTTT. Amino acids: CASSSDGDTQYF.

This clonotype was seen only a few times. The chain recombines TRBV5-4 with TRBJ2-3; 11 nucleotides line up with TRBD2. The CDR3 totals 15 residues. V dropped 2 bases and J dropped 4; count of bases not matched to a gene: 3. The V gene's germline CDR1 is SGHNT and CDR2 YYREEE (reference sequence). In DNA, the CDR3 is TGTGCCAGCAGCTTCCCGACTAGCGGGGCAGATACGCAGTATTTT. Residues: CASSFPTSGADTQYF.

This rearrangement joins TRBV29-1 to TRBJ2-2; 11 bases are shared with TRBD2. The trim removed 2 bases at V and 6 bases at J, leaving 2 bases unmatched. This CDR3 has 14 residues. Germline V gene lookup returns CDR1 SQVTM and CDR2 ANQGSEA. The CDR3 DNA reads TGCAGCGTTGAACGTAGCGGGAGGGCCGGGGAGCTGTTTTTT. It codes for CSVERSGRAGELFF.

The chain is built from TRBV15 and TRBJ1-1; D is undetermined. The V and J ends lost 2 bases and 4 bases respectively, with 8 bases between them. CDR1 and CDR2 (germline): LNHNV, YYDKDF (reference sequence). This CDR3 has 13 amino acids. CDR3 nucleotide sequence: TGTGCCACCAGCAGACAGCGGAGCACTGAAGCTTTCTTT. This codes for CATSRQRSTEAFF.

The chain joins TRBV20-1 to TRBJ2-3; D is uncertain. CDR3 length: 14 residues. Germline CDR1 DFQATT, CDR2 SNEGSKA (reference sequence). Trimming stripped 3 bases from V and 1 base from J, with 11 bases between. CDR3 sequence: CSASAVGGTDTQYF. DNA for the CDR3: TGCAGTGCTAGTGCAGTTGGGGGCACAGATACGCAGTATTTT.